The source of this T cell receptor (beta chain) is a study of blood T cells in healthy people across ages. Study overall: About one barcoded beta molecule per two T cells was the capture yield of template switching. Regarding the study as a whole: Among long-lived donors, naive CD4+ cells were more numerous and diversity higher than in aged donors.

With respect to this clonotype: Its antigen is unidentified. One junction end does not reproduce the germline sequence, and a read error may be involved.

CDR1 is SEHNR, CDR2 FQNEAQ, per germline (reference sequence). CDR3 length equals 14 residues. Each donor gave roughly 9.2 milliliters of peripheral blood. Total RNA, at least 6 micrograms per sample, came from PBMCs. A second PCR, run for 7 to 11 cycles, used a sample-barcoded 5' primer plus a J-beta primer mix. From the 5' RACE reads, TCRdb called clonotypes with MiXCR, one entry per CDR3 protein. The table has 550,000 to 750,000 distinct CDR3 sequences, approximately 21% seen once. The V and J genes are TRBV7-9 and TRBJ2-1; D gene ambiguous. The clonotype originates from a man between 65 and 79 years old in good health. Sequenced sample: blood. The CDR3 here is CSSSLSTSYNEQFF. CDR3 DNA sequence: TGTTCCAGCAGCTTATCTACCTCCTACAATGAGCAGTTCTTC. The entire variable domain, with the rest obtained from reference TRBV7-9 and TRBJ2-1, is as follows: DTGVSQNPRHKITKRGQNVTFRCDPISEHNRLYWYRQTLGQGPEFLTYFQNEAQLEKSRLLSDRFSAERPKGSFSTLEIQRTEQGDSAMYLCSSSLSTSYNEQFFGPGTRLTVL.